The 8 T cell receptor beta chains given below trace back to one sample, sequenced in a study of shared clonotypes between healthy human individuals (dated by TCRdb to the early 2020s). The library was produced with the immunoSEQ multiplex PCR assay. TCRdb holds this immuneACCESS table with in-frame rearrangements only. Some clones are missing; in checked studies, unresolved V genes explain under half, and the rest has no known cause. This sample gives about 470,000 clones in total; more than 75% of them show up just once. Around 14% of the sample goes to the ten largest clones. Sequencing input: PBMCs. The receptors here all came from a woman in her forties in good health. Some clones in this sample may be carry-over from other donors' samples.

This chain uses TRBV2 with TRBJ1-5; D is undetermined. The CDR3 extends over 12 amino acids. CDR1 and CDR2 from the germline V gene are SNHLY and FYNNEI. V shed 8 bases and J shed 4 bases, with 9 bases lying between them. Here the CDR3 reads CASAEANQPQHF. The CDR3 DNA reads TGTGCCAGCGCGGAGGCTAATCAGCCCCAGCATTTT.

The rearrangement links TRBV10-2 to TRBJ1-1; a possible D gene is TRBD1 (5 bases). The V end lost 7 bases, the J end lost 0 bases, and 15 bases lay between the germline ends. Germline CDR1 reads WSHSY; CDR2 reads SAAADI. CDR3 length equals 15 residues. CDR3: CASTQMGVMNTEAFF. CDR3 DNA sequence: TGCGCCAGCACCCAGATGGGGGTTATGAACACTGAAGCTTTCTTT.

The V gene is TRBV5-4, the J gene TRBJ2-1; 8 bases map to TRBD2. With V trimmed by 5 bases and J by 6 bases, 19 bases remained unmatched. The CDR3 totals 18 residues. From germline, CDR1 is SGHNT and CDR2 YYREEE (reference sequence). CDR3 DNA sequence: TGTGCCAGCAGACCTAGTCCCGGGACTAGTAAAAGGGCCAATGAGCAGTTCTTC. Its translation: CASRPSPGTSKRANEQFF.

This clone has at least ten counts. The chain recombines TRBV7-8 with TRBJ1-4; D perhaps matches TRBD1 (6 bases). The V end lost 0 bases, the J end lost 7 bases, and 12 bases lay between the germline ends. The CDR3 sequence is 15 residues long. CDR1 is SGHVS and CDR2 is FQNEAQ in the germline V gene. The CDR3 sequence is CASSLASQGREKLFF. The DNA for the CDR3 is TGTGCCAGCAGCTTAGCGTCACAGGGACGTGAAAAACTGTTTTTT.

CDR3: CASSFKVTGQETQYF. The CDR3 bases are TGTGCCAGCAGCTTTAAAGTAACTGGTCAAGAGACCCAGTACTTC. V and J are TRBV5-6 and TRBJ2-5; D ambiguous. The V and J ends lost 2 bases and 2 bases respectively, with 13 bases between them. CDR1 and CDR2 (germline): SGHDT, YYEEEE. The CDR3 is 15 amino acids.

The chain recombines TRBV25-1 with TRBJ1-5; a possible D gene is TRBD1 (5 bases). V was cut by 2 bases and J by 1 base, with 12 bases left in between. This CDR3 comprises 16 residues. In germline, CDR1 is MGHDK, CDR2 SYGVNS. The CDR3 bases are TGTGCCAGCAGTGAAGGTAGAGGGGTAAGCAATCAGCCCCAGCATTTT. Protein sequence: CASSEGRGVSNQPQHF.

The genes are TRBV7-9 and TRBJ2-3, with 9 bases matching TRBD1. Losses at the gene ends were 5 bases for V and 11 bases for J; bases not matched to a gene: 17. Germline CDR1 SEHNR, CDR2 FQNEAQ (reference sequence). CDR3 size: 16 residues. CDR3 coding DNA: TGTGCCAGCAGCCTGGGACAGGGAGTCCAATTAAAGGTGCAGTATTTT. Its translation is CASSLGQGVQLKVQYF.

This clone was counted once. The rearrangement joins TRBV2 to TRBJ2-1; D unresolved. The V gene's germline CDR1 is SNHLY and CDR2 FYNNEI. The CDR3 runs to 11 residues. Trimming cost V 7 bases and J 7 bases, with 8 bases left between them. In DNA, the CDR3 is TGTGCCAGCATAATCAATAATGAGCAGTTCTTC. This codes for CASIINNEQFF.